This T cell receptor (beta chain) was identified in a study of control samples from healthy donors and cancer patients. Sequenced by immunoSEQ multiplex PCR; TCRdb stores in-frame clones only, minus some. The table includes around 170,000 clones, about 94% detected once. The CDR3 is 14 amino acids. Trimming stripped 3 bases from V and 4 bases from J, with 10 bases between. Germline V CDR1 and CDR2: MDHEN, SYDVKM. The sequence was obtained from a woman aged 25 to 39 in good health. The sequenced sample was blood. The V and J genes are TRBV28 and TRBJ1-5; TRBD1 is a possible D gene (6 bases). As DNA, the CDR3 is TGTGCCAGCAGTTTCTGGGGGCCGAATCAGCCCCAGCATTTT. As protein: CASSFWGPNQPQHF.